The rows below give T cell receptor beta chains drawn from one sample of a study of technical replicates of blood from a handful of donors. This table comes from immunoSEQ multiplex PCR, and its TCRdb copy is limited to in-frame clones, with some not included. The table includes about 80,000 clones, 89% detected once. Sequenced sample: T cells isolated from PBMCs. These receptors all stem from a human donor in good health. Both conserved end residues are part of each CDR3. Each record gives: J gene, D gene, V gene, clone size, CDR3 DNA, CDR3 protein. The D gene is left open where the match is weak. The size entry is marked missing in some rows and otherwise reads once, few, many or a size class.

TRBJ1-5	.	TRBV7-2	.	TGTGCCAGCAGCTTAGACTTCAATCAGCCCCAGCATTTT	CASSLDFNQPQHF
TRBJ2-7	.	TRBV9	.	TGTGCCAGCAGCGTAGGTGATAGAGGGGGATACGAGCAGTACTTC	CASSVGDRGGYEQYF
TRBJ2-1	.	TRBV28	.	TGTGCCAGCAGTTCACTAGGAGCCAATGAGCAGTTCTTC	CASSSLGANEQFF
TRBJ1-2	.	TRBV6-5	.	TGTGCCAGCAGTTTAATCGGGGTGGATGGCTACACCTTC	CASSLIGVDGYTF
TRBJ2-2	.	TRBV11-2	few	TGTGCCAGCCTAATTACCGGGGAGCTGTTTTTT	CASLITGELFF
TRBJ1-1	TRBD1	TRBV27	.	TGTGCCAGCAGTCTAGACAGGGAGTCGAACACTGAAGCTTTCTTT	CASSLDRESNTEAFF
TRBJ1-3	.	TRBV14	once	TGTGCCAGCAGCCCGACAGTCTCTGGAAACACCATATATTTT	CASSPTVSGNTIYF
TRBJ1-4	TRBD1	TRBV5-3	.	TGTGCCAGACGCGTAGACAGGGTATATGAAAAACTGTTTTTT	CARRVDRVYEKLFF
TRBJ1-2	TRBD1	TRBV6-1	.	TGTGCCAGCAGTGAATGGGCAGGGGGACTCCTTTACTATGGCTACACCTTC	CASSEWAGGLLYYGYTF
TRBJ1-2	TRBD1	TRBV19	.	TGTGCCAGTAGTATAGTCACAGGGGGTGGCTACACCTTC	CASSIVTGGGYTF
TRBJ2-7	TRBD2	TRBV5-1	.	TGCGCCAGCAGCGTGACTAGCGGGACCTACGAGCAGTACTTC	CASSVTSGTYEQYF
TRBJ2-1	.	TRBV2	.	TGTGCCAGCATTGGGGGACTGAGCTCCTACAATGAGCAGTTCTTC	CASIGGLSSYNEQFF
TRBJ1-1	.	TRBV11-1	few	TGTGCCAGCAGGAGACAGATGAACACTGAAGCTTTCTTT	CASRRQMNTEAFF
TRBJ1-4	TRBD1	TRBV19	.	TGTGCCAGTATGGGAAAGTTCCGGGACAGTGAAAAACTGTTTTTT	CASMGKFRDSEKLFF
TRBJ1-1	.	TRBV5-1	.	TGCGCCAGCAGCTCAAAGTGGGGCAGGGAGGGTACTGAAGCTTTCTTT	CASSSKWGREGTEAFF
TRBJ2-5	TRBD1	TRBV5-5	.	TGTGCCAGCAGCTTGAATGGACAGGGACAAGAGACCCAGTACTTC	CASSLNGQGQETQYF
TRBJ2-7	TRBD1	TRBV6-5	.	TGTGCCAGCAGTATGACCTTGACAGGGAACGAGCAGTACTTC	CASSMTLTGNEQYF
TRBJ1-5	TRBD1	TRBV27	.	TGTGCCAGCAGAACAGGGGTTAGCAATCAGCCCCAGCATTTT	CASRTGVSNQPQHF
TRBJ2-7	.	TRBV5-6	.	TGTGCCAGCAGCTTCCATCTCGGGAACACCTACGAGCAGTACTTC	CASSFHLGNTYEQYF
TRBJ2-7	.	TRBV28	.	TGTGCCAGCAGTTTAGGTAGCTACGAGCAGTACTTC	CASSLGSYEQYF
TRBJ2-4	TRBD2	TRBV11-2	.	TGTGCCAGCAGCCTAGCGGGGGCCAAAAACATTCAGTACTTC	CASSLAGAKNIQYF
TRBJ2-1	.	TRBV7-6	.	TGTGCCAGCAGCTTAGCGTTCCGGGAAGTGGACAATGAGCAGTTCTTC	CASSLAFREVDNEQFF
TRBJ2-5	TRBD1	TRBV5-1	.	TGCGCCAGCAGCGAGACAGGGGGCCTTCAAGAGACCCAGTACTTC	CASSETGGLQETQYF
TRBJ2-2	.	TRBV7-3	.	TGTGCCAGCAGCTCCCCGGGACTTCTGAACACCGGGGAGCTGTTTTTT	CASSSPGLLNTGELFF
TRBJ1-1	.	TRBV2	.	TGTGCCAGCGCACAGTTTCCCAGGGGAGAAGCTTTCTTT	CASAQFPRGEAFF
TRBJ2-5	.	TRBV13	.	TGTGCCAGCAGCCCCGCGGGTGGGCTGCAAGAGACCCAGTACTTC	CASSPAGGLQETQYF
TRBJ2-7	TRBD2	TRBV28	.	TGTGCCAGCAGTCGACTAGCGGGAGCAACCGAGCAGTACTTC	CASSRLAGATEQYF
TRBJ1-4	TRBD1	TRBV5-6	.	TGTGCCAGCAGCTCGACAGGGGTTGGGGAAAAACTGTTTTTT	CASSSTGVGEKLFF
TRBJ1-5	TRBD1	TRBV7-9	.	TGTGCCAGCAGCTTATCAGGGGGCTTGAATTTT	CASSLSGGLNF
TRBJ1-5	TRBD1	TRBV6-1	.	TGTGCCAGCAGTATTTCAGACAGGGAGTATCAGCCCCAGCATTTT	CASSISDREYQPQHF
TRBJ2-1	.	TRBV7-9	.	TGTGCCAGCAGCTTAAGGGTACAGCCGAGGGTAGGCAATGAGCAGTTCTTC	CASSLRVQPRVGNEQFF
TRBJ2-7	TRBD2	TRBV4-1	.	TGCGCCAGCAGCCTACTAGCGGATAACCCGGGGGAGCAGTACTTC	CASSLLADNPGEQYF
TRBJ1-3	.	TRBV7-8	.	TGTGCCAGCAGCTCCTACCTCTCTGGAAACACCATATATTTT	CASSSYLSGNTIYF
TRBJ2-7	.	TRBV7-9	.	TGTGCCAGCAGCCCCCCCGGAGACGGGACCTACGAGCAGTACTTC	CASSPPGDGTYEQYF
TRBJ1-1	.	TRBV13	few	TGTGCCAGCAGCTTTCTCCTAACAGCAGCTGAAGCTTTCTTT	CASSFLLTAAEAFF
TRBJ2-3	TRBD2	TRBV25-1	once	TGTGCCAGCAGTATAATTGGACTAGCGGGAGCGGGCACAGATACGCAGTATTTT	CASSIIGLAGAGTDTQYF
TRBJ1-1	TRBD1	TRBV10-3	.	TGTGCCATCAGATTGACAGGGGGCGCGTGGACTGAAGCTTTCTTT	CAIRLTGGAWTEAFF
TRBJ1-4	.	TRBV7-3	once	TGTGCCAGCAGCTTAGACAGACTTAATGAAAAACTGTTTTTT	CASSLDRLNEKLFF
TRBJ1-6	TRBD1	TRBV6-5	.	TGTGCCAGCAGACAGGGGAATTCACCCCTCCACTTT	CASRQGNSPLHF
TRBJ2-5	.	TRBV20-1	once	TGCAGTGCTAGGGAGAAAGAGACCCAGTACTTC	CSAREKETQYF
TRBJ2-7	TRBD1	TRBV27	.	TGTGCCACCCGACAGGGGACCTACGAGCAGTACTTC	CATRQGTYEQYF
TRBJ2-7	.	TRBV6-1	.	TGTGCCAGCAGTAACAGGGTTTCCTACGAGCAGTACTTC	CASSNRVSYEQYF
TRBJ2-3	TRBD2	TRBV2	.	TGTGCCAGCAGCCCGGGACTAGCGGTTCAAAAGCAGTATTTT	CASSPGLAVQKQYF
TRBJ1-2	.	TRBV19	.	TGTGCCAGTAGTATAGGGTGGGCCTATGGCTACACCTTC	CASSIGWAYGYTF
TRBJ2-7	TRBD2	TRBV18	.	TGTGCCAGCTCACCCGGGCTAGCGGTTGTCTACGAGCAGTACTTC	CASSPGLAVVYEQYF